This is a list of T cell receptor beta chains from one sample in a study of T-cell memory formation after mild COVID-19. TCRdb reprocessed the 5' RACE reads with MiXCR, giving one entry per CDR3 protein. The sample holds roughly 300,000 distinct CDR3 sequences, 8.2% seen once. Sequencing used PBMCs or a T cell subset sorted from them (not recorded which). The receptor source for this set is a man younger than 35 who had mild COVID-19 (a few samples of this study predate the infection). Cell type and time point are not known. Both conserved end residues are trimmed from each CDR3. A D gene is named only where the DNA matches it firmly.

cdr3_length	d_call	v_call	cdr3_aa
12	NA	TRBV5-6	ASSLPPGKSGYT
13	NA	TRBV7-2	ASSFKPGQEEKLF
15	NA	TRBV4-2	ASSQESRDRLDGTQY
14	TRBD2	TRBV15	ATSRARGGSDNEQF
13	TRBD2	TRBV18	ASSPSQRGYNEQF
10	NA	TRBV7-2	ASSQRQDEQF
14	NA	TRBV7-9	ASRFGGSGTPGELF
13	TRBD2	TRBV9	ASSYQRGESNEQF
13	TRBD1	TRBV28	ASTSPGTGPTEAF
13	NA	TRBV27	ASNELGDPVAEAF
11	TRBD1	TRBV20-1	SALDRNNSPLH
14	TRBD2	TRBV11-2	ASSLGTTSPQETQY
11	NA	TRBV6-5	ASRPPLPGELF
12	TRBD1	TRBV5-1	ASSEGTGGSVGT
12	TRBD1	TRBV27	ASRSRQGEYGYT
12	NA	TRBV20-1	SARAGGNNYGYT
9	NA	TRBV7-9	ASSFLVGAF
10	NA	TRBV19	ASSMWSEKLF
13	NA	TRBV12-3/TRBV12-4	ASRPSRRQDNEQF
11	NA	TRBV5-1	ASSLDLAGTQY
9	NA	TRBV5-1	ASSFRNEQF
12	NA	TRBV4-1	ASSQDRVFYGYT
12	NA	TRBV5-1	ASSSLDRNTEAF
12	TRBD1	TRBV20-1	SASRGGGTDTQY
15	NA	TRBV4-2	ASSQEGVPFGADTQY
14	TRBD1	TRBV11-2	ASSFLRDRGLETQY
11	NA	TRBV19	ASTADWGETQY
13	NA	TRBV5-1	ASSFTDSFTDTQY
10	NA	TRBV20-1	SARAPNTEAF
12	NA	TRBV5-6	ASSLTDSDTEAF
15	NA	TRBV12-3/TRBV12-4	ASTLRRRRASTDTQY
12	TRBD2	TRBV28	ASQTSGGRNEQF
10	NA	TRBV27	ASNNRGQPQH
11	NA	TRBV27	ASSFGARYEQY
10	NA	TRBV7-2	ASSDFPYEQY
11	NA	TRBV3-1	ASSQGRSSPLH
14	NA	TRBV4-3	ASSQGGSRNPDTQY
12	NA	TRBV4-3	ASSHPGDTDTQY
14	TRBD2	TRBV12-3/TRBV12-4	ASSFRAGGYTDTQY
13	TRBD1	TRBV5-1	ASSPEGQGTDTQY
11	NA	TRBV6-5	ASSPMEGNEQF
16	TRBD2	TRBV2	ASGPRRGGSGNTGELF
12	TRBD1	TRBV7-9	ASSSRDRQETQY